A selection of T cell receptor beta chains follows, all from one sample in a study of T-cell reconstitution after alpha-beta-depleted transplantation in children. TCRdb itself ran the PCR reads through MiXCR, one entry per CDR3 protein. This sample carries about 690,000 distinct CDR3 sequences, 16% of them seen once, and the ten largest clones take approximately 1.1%. The source material was PBMCs from the stem cell graft donor, sampled from the stem cell graft. Receptor source: a human donor who donated a stem cell graft to a child with acute myeloid leukemia. CDR3s include the opening cysteine and the closing phenylalanine or tryptophan. The order of the fields is J gene, V gene, D gene, clone size, CDR3 DNA, CDR3 protein. The D gene is left open where the match is weak. Clone size appears in some rows only: once, few, many, or a class for an expanded clone.

>TRBJ2-1|TRBV24-1|-|-
TGTGCCACCAGTGATCACGAAAAAAGGGAAGACGCGGGATCGATTGAGCAGTTCTTC
CATSDHEKREDAGSIEQFF
>TRBJ2-3|TRBV10-3|TRBD1|many
TGTGCCATCAGAGGGACAGCTACTAGCACAGATACGCAGTATTTT
CAIRGTATSTDTQYF
>TRBJ2-2|TRBV4-1|TRBD1|-
TGCGCCAGCAGCCAAGAAACAGGGGGCCTCAACACCGGGGAGCTGTTTTTT
CASSQETGGLNTGELFF
>TRBJ1-5|TRBV12-3/TRBV12-4|-|-
TGTGCCAGCACCGGGCAGGGCCTTAGCAATCAGCCCCAGCATTTT
CASTGQGLSNQPQHF
>TRBJ2-1|TRBV7-9|-|many
TGTGCCAGCAGCTTAGATCGGCTAAATGAGCAGTTCTTC
CASSLDRLNEQFF
>TRBJ1-2|TRBV7-9|-|-
TGTGCCAGCAGCTCACCTAGGTCGGGACAATTGGGAGGCTACACCTTC
CASSSPRSGQLGGYTF
>TRBJ2-5|TRBV6-6|-|many
TGTGCCACCACTGATGGGACCCAGTACTTC
CATTDGTQYF
>TRBJ1-6|TRBV12-3/TRBV12-4|-|few
TGTGCCAGCAGTCCCCGAGAGGGGTCTGATTCACCCCTCCACTTT
CASSPREGSDSPLHF
>TRBJ2-2|TRBV7-8|-|once
TGTGCCAGCAGCTTAGCGGCTTACGGGGAGCTGTTTTTT
CASSLAAYGELFF
>TRBJ1-5|TRBV20-1|-|many
TGCAGTGCTAGAGCCTTAAACAATCAGCCCCAGCATTTT
CSARALNNQPQHF
>TRBJ1-4|TRBV15|TRBD1|-
TGTGCCACCAGCAGTGTGCTCCTGGGCAGGGGGCTTCAAGAAAAACTGTTTTTT
CATSSVLLGRGLQEKLFF
>TRBJ1-2|TRBV15|-|many
TGTGCCACCAGCAGAGATAGGGCAGACTATGGCTACACCTTC
CATSRDRADYGYTF
>TRBJ1-1|TRBV5-1|-|few
TGCGCCAGCAGCTTAGGGTGGGCTGACACTGAAGCTTTCTTT
CASSLGWADTEAFF
>TRBJ2-1|TRBV20-1|-|many
TGCAGTGCCCAAGGAGCCTTAACTAGAGACAATGAGCAGTTCTTC
CSAQGALTRDNEQFF
>TRBJ2-1|TRBV20-1|TRBD2|many
TGCAGTGCTAGCGGCAGCGGGGCCTACAATGAGCAGTTCTTC
CSASGSGAYNEQFF